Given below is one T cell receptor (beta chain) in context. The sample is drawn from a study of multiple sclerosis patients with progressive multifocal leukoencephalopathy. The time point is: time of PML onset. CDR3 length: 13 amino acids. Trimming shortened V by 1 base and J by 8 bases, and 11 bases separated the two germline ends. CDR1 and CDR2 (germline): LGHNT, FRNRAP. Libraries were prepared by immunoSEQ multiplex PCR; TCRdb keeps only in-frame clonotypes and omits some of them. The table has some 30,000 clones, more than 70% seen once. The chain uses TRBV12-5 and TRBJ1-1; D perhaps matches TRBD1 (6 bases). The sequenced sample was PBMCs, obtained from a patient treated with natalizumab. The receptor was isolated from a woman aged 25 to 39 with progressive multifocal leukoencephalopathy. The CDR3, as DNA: TGTGCTAGTGGTTTGGCCTGGACAGACGAAGCTTTCTTT. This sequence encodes CASGLAWTDEAFF.